Following are 22 T cell receptor beta chains from one sample sequenced in a study of vaccination effects on CD4 cells after COVID-19. Pools of viral peptides were used by the ViraFEST assay to expand antigen-specific CD4+ T cells ahead of sequencing. Following culture for ten to eleven days, CD4+ T cells were isolated. The individual was infected with SARS-CoV-2 between March and December 2020, as confirmed by PCR. For these TCRs, the target antigens are not known. The data were produced by immunoSEQ multiplex PCR, yet TCRdb's version contains in-frame clones alone and is incomplete. This table holds roughly 73,000 clones, 65% to 75% found once. The sequences come from CD4+ T cells from PBMCs cultured with HIV peptides, collected before COVID-19 vaccination. The subset denotes: HIV-1 Nef peptide pool negative control/reference culture. The receptors here all came from a human donor who had a prior SARS-CoV-2 infection.

The V and J genes are TRBV6-5 and TRBJ1-2; D not resolved. V was cut by 6 bases and J by 3 bases, with 11 bases left in between. CDR1 is MNHEY and CDR2 is SVGAGI in the germline V gene. The CDR3 consists of 13 residues. The CDR3 bases are TGTGCCAGCAGGTCAGACAAGTACTATGGCTACACCTTC. The encoded protein is CASRSDKYYGYTF.

The chain is built from TRBV15 and TRBJ2-7; D possibly uses TRBD1 or TRBD2 (7 bases each). This CDR3 is 15 amino acids long. Germline V lookup: CDR1 LNHNV, CDR2 YYDKDF (reference sequence). Deletions cut 3 bases from V and 6 bases from J, with 18 bases between. This CDR3 is CATSRGGQGGGEQYF. DNA of the CDR3: TGTGCCACCAGCAGGGGGGGGCAGGGGGGCGGCGAGCAGTACTTC.

This clone was observed a few times. A much larger clone sits a single nucleotide away, making a read error possible. This chain connects TRBV3-1 (or the pseudogene TRBV3-2) to TRBJ2-1, with D perhaps TRBD1 (6 bases). In germline, CDR1 is LGHDT, CDR2 YNNKEL (reference sequence). V was trimmed by 4 bases and J by 4 bases, leaving 8 bases between them. This CDR3 comprises 13 residues. This CDR3 is CASSPDRYNEQFF. The CDR3 region has the DNA TGTGCCAGCAGCCCGGACAGATACAATGAGCAGTTCTTC.

V usage is TRBV5-1 and J usage is TRBJ2-6; no clear D gene. CDR1 is SGHRS and CDR2 is YFSETQ in the germline V gene. This CDR3 spans 16 amino acids. Trimming took off 1 base at V and 1 base at J, with 9 bases between the two ends. CDR3 DNA sequence: TGCGCCAGCAGCTTGAGTCACGGGTCTGGGGCCAACGTCCTGACTTTC. It yields the protein CASSLSHGSGANVLTF.

The rearrangement links TRBV5-1 to TRBJ2-1; unclear D gene. V was shortened by 4 bases and J by 8 bases, with 16 bases between the two germline ends. This CDR3 has 14 residues. Germline assignment: CDR1 SGHRS and CDR2 YFSETQ. The CDR3 sequence: CASSQTSASDEQFF. Written as DNA, the CDR3 is TGCGCCAGCAGCCAGACGTCGGCTAGTGATGAGCAGTTCTTC.

This sequence joins TRBV2 and TRBJ1-1; D possibly corresponds to TRBD1 (6 bases). CDR1 and CDR2 (germline): SNHLY, FYNNEI. Trimming took off 8 bases at V and 4 bases at J, with 17 bases between the two ends. The CDR3 contains 14 residues. Here the CDR3 DNA reads TGTGCCAGCTTTAGGGGGGGTTTGACCACTGAAGCTTTCTTT. Translation gives CASFRGGLTTEAFF. Looking up the rest from reference TRBV2 and TRBJ1-1 gives the full variable domain: EPEVTQTPSHQVTQMGQEVILRCVPISNHLYFYWYRQILGQKVEFLVSFYNNEISEKSEIFDDQFSVERPDGSNFTLKIRSTKLEDSAMYFCASFRGGLTTEAFFGQGTRLTVV.

This clone was seen a few times. The chain combines TRBV4-2 with TRBJ1-1; D is undetermined. V was cut by 4 bases and J by 3 bases, with 15 bases left in between. CDR1 is LGHNA and CDR2 is YNFKEQ in the germline V gene. The length of the CDR3 is 15 residues. In nucleotides, the CDR3 is TGTGCCAGCAGCCCTCTTAGGCCCGGGGACACTGAAGCTTTCTTT. Translated, it gives CASSPLRPGDTEAFF.

The genes are TRBV9 and TRBJ2-2, with D possibly matching TRBD2 (5 bases). CDR1 is SGDLS, CDR2 YYNGEE, per germline. The CDR3 has 15 residues. The V and J ends lost 0 bases and 1 base respectively, with 7 bases between them. CDR3 region: CASSVGAGNTGELFF. The DNA for the CDR3 is TGTGCCAGCAGCGTAGGGGCGGGGAACACCGGGGAGCTGTTTTTT.

V usage is TRBV19 and J usage is TRBJ2-4, with D possibly TRBD2 on 5 matching bases. Trimming stripped 3 bases from V and 1 base from J, with 7 bases between. The germline V gene has CDR1 LNHDA and CDR2 SQIVND (reference sequence). This CDR3 has 14 amino acids. Here the CDR3 reads CASSISAAKNIQYF. The CDR3 nucleotides are TGTGCCAGTAGTATTAGCGCGGCCAAAAACATTCAGTACTTC.

V gene TRBV7-9 combines with J gene TRBJ2-7, with 7 positions matching TRBD1. V dropped 7 bases and J dropped 1; count of bases not matched to a gene: 16. This CDR3 comprises 17 residues. Per the germline V gene, CDR1 is SEHNR and CDR2 is FQNEAQ (reference sequence). In nucleotides, the CDR3 is TGTGCCAGCACCCTGACCCAGGGACAGCGCGAGTCCTACGAGCAGTACTTC. Translation gives CASTLTQGQRESYEQYF.

The gene calls are TRBV27 and TRBJ2-3, with D maybe TRBD2 (6 bases). Germline values: CDR1 MNHEY, CDR2 SMNVEV (reference sequence). Trimming shortened V by 6 bases and J by 7 bases, and 8 bases separated the two germline ends. The CDR3 contains 11 residues. The CDR3: CASRGGHTQYF. CDR3 DNA: TGTGCCAGCAGGGGGGGACATACGCAGTATTTT.

The V gene is TRBV5-6, the J gene TRBJ1-1; the match to TRBD1 covers 10 bases. CDR3 length: 14 amino acids. Trimming took 4 bases from V and 7 from J; bases not matched to a gene: 7. The germline V gene encodes CDR1 SGHDT and CDR2 YYEEEE. CDR3 nucleotides: TGTGCCAGCAGCCCGAAGACAGGGGGCCTTGAAGCTTTCTTT. This encodes CASSPKTGGLEAFF.

The genes are TRBV24-1 and TRBJ2-7; no definite D call. The CDR3 consists of 15 residues. Trimming shortened V by 4 bases and J by 0 bases, and 12 bases separated the two germline ends. Germline V gene sequence: CDR1 KGHDR, CDR2 SFDVKD. CDR3 in amino acids: CATSEGRSSSYEQYF. In DNA, the CDR3 is TGTGCCACCAGTGAAGGCAGATCGAGCTCCTACGAGCAGTACTTC.

The chain couples TRBV4-2 to TRBJ2-5; D gene uncertain. The V end lost 1 base, the J end lost 8 bases, and 20 bases lay between the germline ends. Germline lookup yields CDR1 LGHNA and CDR2 YNFKEQ. The CDR3 is 16 residues long. The CDR3 loop is CASSQGTDPKVGTQYF. CDR3 in DNA: TGTGCCAGCAGCCAAGGGACGGACCCCAAGGTTGGCACCCAGTACTTC.

The genes are TRBV9 and TRBJ1-2; TRBD1 matches at 8 bases. This CDR3 region has 15 residues. Germline V gene sequence: CDR1 SGDLS, CDR2 YYNGEE. With 2 bases clipped from V and 5 bases from J, the junction kept 8 bases outside the gene matches. CDR3: CASSVESGTGYGYTF. CDR3 DNA: TGTGCCAGCAGCGTTGAATCCGGGACAGGTTATGGCTACACCTTC.

In this sample, this clone turned up once. The gene calls are TRBV7-2 and TRBJ2-3; 10 bases match TRBD2. CDR1 is SGHTA and CDR2 is FQGNSA in the germline V gene. V gave up 3 bases and J gave up 3 bases; unmatched junction bases: 9. The CDR3 runs 17 residues. The CDR3 loop is CASSFPSGSGRTDTQYF. CDR3 in DNA: TGTGCCAGCAGCTTCCCTAGCGGGAGTGGAAGAACAGATACGCAGTATTTT.

The chain links TRBV3-1 (or the pseudogene TRBV3-2) to TRBJ1-1; D gene unclear. Trimming stripped 4 bases from V and 0 bases from J, with 12 bases between. This CDR3 is built from 15 residues. Germline CDR1 is LGHDT and CDR2 is YNNKEL (reference sequence). The CDR3 DNA is TGTGCCAGCAGCCTCAAAAGCGGGATGAACACTGAAGCTTTCTTT. It is translated as CASSLKSGMNTEAFF.

The rearrangement joins TRBV15 to TRBJ2-5; D gene uncertain. V lost 0 bases, J lost 4 bases, and 6 bases lay in between. Germline CDR1 and CDR2: LNHNV and YYDKDF (reference sequence). This CDR3 contains 13 residues. In nucleotides, the CDR3 is TGTGCCACCAGCAGAGATCAGAGAGAGACCCAGTACTTC. Translating it yields CATSRDQRETQYF.

This clone showed up just once. This chain joins TRBV6-5 and TRBJ1-2; D may be TRBD1 (6 bases). The CDR3 sequence is 14 residues long. Trimming removed 6 bases from V and 3 bases from J, with 14 bases in between. Germline CDR1 and CDR2: MNHEY and SVGAGI. The CDR3 bases are TGTGCCAGCAGCAGCAGGGGCGCCTACTATGGCTACACCTTC. Encoded protein: CASSSRGAYYGYTF.

This chain uses TRBV6-1 with TRBJ2-2; 7 bases align to TRBD1. V dropped 3 bases and J dropped 6; count of bases not matched to a gene: 7. The germline CDR1 and CDR2 sequences are MNHNS and SASEGT. The CDR3 is made up of 15 amino acids. The CDR3 protein is CASSETGQSPGELFF. The CDR3, as DNA: TGTGCCAGCAGTGAGACAGGGCAAAGCCCCGGGGAGCTGTTTTTT.

This chain joins TRBV4-2 and TRBJ2-4, with 9 nucleotides matching TRBD1. The CDR3 has 15 amino acids. Losses at the gene ends were 5 bases for V and 5 bases for J; bases not matched to a gene: 7. Germline CDR1 LGHNA, CDR2 YNFKEQ. In DNA, the CDR3 is TGTGCCAGCAGCTGGCGACAGGGGGTGGAAAACATTCAGTACTTC. Its translation is CASSWRQGVENIQYF.

The CDR3 is CASSKRETPNYGYTF. CDR3 bases: TGTGCCAGTAGTAAGAGAGAGACCCCTAACTATGGCTACACCTTC. This chain connects TRBV19 to TRBJ1-2; no clear D. The CDR3 totals 15 residues. CDR1 and CDR2 from the germline V gene are LNHDA and SQIVND (reference sequence). V shed 4 bases and J shed 0 bases, with 12 bases lying between them.